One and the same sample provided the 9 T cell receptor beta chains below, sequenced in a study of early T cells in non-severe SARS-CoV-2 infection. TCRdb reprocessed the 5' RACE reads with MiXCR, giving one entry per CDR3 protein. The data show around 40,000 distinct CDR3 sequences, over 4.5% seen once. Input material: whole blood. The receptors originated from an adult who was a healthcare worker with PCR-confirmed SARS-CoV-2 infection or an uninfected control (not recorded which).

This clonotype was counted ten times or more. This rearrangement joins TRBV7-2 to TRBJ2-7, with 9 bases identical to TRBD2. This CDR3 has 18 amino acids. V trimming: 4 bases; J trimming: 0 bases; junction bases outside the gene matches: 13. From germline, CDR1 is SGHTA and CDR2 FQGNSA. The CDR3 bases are TGTGCCAGCAGCTCAGTCCCCTCTACTAGCGGGTCCTCCTACGAGCAGTACTTC. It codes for CASSSVPSTSGSSYEQYF.

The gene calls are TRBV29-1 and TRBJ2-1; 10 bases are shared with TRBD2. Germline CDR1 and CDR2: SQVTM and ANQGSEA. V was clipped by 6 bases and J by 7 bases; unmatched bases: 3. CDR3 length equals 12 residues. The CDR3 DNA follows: TGCAGCGTCGAGGGACTAGCGAATGAGCAGTTCTTC. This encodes CSVEGLANEQFF.

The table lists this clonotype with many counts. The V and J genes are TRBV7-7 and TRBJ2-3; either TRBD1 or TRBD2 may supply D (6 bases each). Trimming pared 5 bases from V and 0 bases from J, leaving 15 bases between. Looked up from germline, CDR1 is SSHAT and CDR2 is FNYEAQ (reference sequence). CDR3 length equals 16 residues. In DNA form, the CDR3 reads TGTGCCAGCAGCCCATCGGGGGCGGCTAGCACAGATACGCAGTATTTT. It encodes CASSPSGAASTDTQYF.

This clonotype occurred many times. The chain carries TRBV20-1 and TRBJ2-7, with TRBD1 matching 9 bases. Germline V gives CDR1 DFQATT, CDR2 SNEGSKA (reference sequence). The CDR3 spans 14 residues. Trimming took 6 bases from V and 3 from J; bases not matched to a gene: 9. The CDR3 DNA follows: TGCAGTGCCATTCCGGGACAGGGACGCTACGAGCAGTACTTC. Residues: CSAIPGQGRYEQYF.

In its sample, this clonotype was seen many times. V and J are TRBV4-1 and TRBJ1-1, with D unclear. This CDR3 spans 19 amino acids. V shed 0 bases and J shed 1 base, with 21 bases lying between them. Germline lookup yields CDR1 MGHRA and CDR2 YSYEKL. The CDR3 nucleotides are TGCGCCAGCAGCCAAGATTTTGGACTTCGGGCAACCTCGAACACTGAAGCTTTCTTT. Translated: CASSQDFGLRATSNTEAFF.

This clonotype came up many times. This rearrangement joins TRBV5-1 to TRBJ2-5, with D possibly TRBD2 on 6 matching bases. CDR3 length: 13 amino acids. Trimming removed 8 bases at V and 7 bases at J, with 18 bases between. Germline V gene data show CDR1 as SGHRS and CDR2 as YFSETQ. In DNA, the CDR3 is TGCGCCAGTTCACCTCGTCAGGAGGGGACCCAGTACTTC. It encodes CASSPRQEGTQYF.

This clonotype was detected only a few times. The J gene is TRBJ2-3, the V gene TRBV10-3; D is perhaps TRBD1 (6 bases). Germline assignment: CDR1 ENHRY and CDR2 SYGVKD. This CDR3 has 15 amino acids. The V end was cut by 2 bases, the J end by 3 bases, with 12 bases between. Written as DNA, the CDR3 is TGTGCCATCAGTGAGAGAACAGGGTTGACAGATACGCAGTATTTT. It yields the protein CAISERTGLTDTQYF.

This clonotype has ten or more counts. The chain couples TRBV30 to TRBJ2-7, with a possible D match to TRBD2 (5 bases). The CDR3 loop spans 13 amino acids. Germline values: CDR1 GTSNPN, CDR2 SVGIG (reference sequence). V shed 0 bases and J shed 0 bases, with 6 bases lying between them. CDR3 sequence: CAWSVGSSYEQYF. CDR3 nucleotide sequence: TGTGCCTGGAGTGTTGGGAGCTCCTACGAGCAGTACTTC.

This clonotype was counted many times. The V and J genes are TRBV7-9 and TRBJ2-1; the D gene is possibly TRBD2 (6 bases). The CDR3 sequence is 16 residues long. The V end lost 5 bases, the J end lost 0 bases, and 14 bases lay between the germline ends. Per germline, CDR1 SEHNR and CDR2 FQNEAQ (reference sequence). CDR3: CASSPQEGYSYNEQFF. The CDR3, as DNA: TGTGCCAGCAGCCCCCAGGAGGGCTACTCCTACAATGAGCAGTTCTTC.